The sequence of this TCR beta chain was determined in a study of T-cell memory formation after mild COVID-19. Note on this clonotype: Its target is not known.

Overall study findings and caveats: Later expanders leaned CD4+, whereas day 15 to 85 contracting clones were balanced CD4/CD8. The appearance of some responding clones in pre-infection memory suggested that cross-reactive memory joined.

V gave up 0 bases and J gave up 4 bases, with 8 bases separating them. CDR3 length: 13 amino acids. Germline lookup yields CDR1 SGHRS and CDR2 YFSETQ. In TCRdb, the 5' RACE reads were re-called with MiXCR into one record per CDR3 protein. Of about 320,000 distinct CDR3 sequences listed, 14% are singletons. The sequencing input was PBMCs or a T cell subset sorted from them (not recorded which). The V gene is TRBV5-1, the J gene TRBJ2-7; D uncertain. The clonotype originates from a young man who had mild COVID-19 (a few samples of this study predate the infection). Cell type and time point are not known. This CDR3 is CASSLENGYEQYF. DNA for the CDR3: TGCGCCAGCAGCTTGGAGAACGGATACGAGCAGTACTTC. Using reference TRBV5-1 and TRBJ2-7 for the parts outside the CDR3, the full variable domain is KAGVTQTPRYLIKTRGQQVTLSCSPISGHRSVSWYQQTPGQGLQFLFEYFSETQRNKGNFPGRFSGRQFSNSRSEMNVSTLELGDSALYLCASSLENGYEQYFGPGTRLTVT.